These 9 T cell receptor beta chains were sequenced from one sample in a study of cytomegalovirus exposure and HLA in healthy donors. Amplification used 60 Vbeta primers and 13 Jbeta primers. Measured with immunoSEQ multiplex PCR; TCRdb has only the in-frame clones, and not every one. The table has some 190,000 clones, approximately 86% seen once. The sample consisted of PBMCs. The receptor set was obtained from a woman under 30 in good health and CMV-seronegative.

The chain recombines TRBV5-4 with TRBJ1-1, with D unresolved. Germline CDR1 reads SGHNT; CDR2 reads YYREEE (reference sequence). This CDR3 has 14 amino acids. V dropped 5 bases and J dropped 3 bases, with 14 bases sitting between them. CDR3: CASRPAEGDTEAFF. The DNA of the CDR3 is TGTGCCAGCAGGCCCGCCGAGGGCGACACTGAAGCTTTCTTT.

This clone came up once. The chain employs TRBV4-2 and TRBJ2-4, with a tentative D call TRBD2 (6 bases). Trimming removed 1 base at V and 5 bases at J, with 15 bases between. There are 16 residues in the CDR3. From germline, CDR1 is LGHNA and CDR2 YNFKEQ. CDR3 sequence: CASSQGGVTTQNIQYF. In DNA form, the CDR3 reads TGTGCCAGCAGCCAAGGGGGGGTCACGACGCAAAACATTCAGTACTTC.

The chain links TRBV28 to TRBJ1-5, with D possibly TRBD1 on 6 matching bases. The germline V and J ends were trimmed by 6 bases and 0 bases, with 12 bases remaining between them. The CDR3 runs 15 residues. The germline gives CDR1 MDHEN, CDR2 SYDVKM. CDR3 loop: CASSPGQISNQPQHF. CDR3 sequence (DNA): TGTGCCAGCAGCCCCGGACAGATTAGCAATCAGCCCCAGCATTTT.

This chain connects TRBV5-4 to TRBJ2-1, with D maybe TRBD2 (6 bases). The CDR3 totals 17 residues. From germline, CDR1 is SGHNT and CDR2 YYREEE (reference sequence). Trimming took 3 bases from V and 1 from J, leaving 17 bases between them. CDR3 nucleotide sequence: TGTGCCAGCAGCTCCCCTTATGGGGGGACGTCCTACAATGAGCAGTTCTTC. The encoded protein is CASSSPYGGTSYNEQFF.

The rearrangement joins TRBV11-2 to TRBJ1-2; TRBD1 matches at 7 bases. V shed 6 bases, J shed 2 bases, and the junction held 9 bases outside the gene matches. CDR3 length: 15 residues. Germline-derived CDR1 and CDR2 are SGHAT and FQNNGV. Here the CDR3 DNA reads TGTGCCAGCAGTTTTACAGGGGAATTGAACTATGGCTACACCTTC. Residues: CASSFTGELNYGYTF.

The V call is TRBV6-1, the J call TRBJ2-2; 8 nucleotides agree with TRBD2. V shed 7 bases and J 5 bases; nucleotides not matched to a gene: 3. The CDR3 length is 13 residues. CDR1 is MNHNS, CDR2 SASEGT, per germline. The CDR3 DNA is TGTGCCAGCACAGAGCGGGAGACCGGGGAGCTGTTTTTT. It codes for CASTERETGELFF.

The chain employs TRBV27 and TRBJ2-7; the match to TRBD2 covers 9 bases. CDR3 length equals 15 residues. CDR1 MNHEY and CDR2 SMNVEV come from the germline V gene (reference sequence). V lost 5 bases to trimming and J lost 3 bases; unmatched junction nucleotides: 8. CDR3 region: CASSTRTSEVYEQYF. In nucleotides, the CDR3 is TGTGCCAGCAGTACCCGGACTAGCGAGGTCTACGAGCAGTACTTC.

The CDR3 DNA is TGCGCCAGCAGCTTGGAGGCACGGACTAGCACAGATACGCAGTATTTT. Translation gives CASSLEARTSTDTQYF. V gene TRBV5-1 combines with J gene TRBJ2-3; D is perhaps TRBD2 (5 bases). CDR1 is SGHRS, CDR2 YFSETQ, per germline. Trimming shortened V by 0 bases and J by 0 bases, and 11 bases separated the two germline ends. The CDR3 loop spans 16 amino acids.

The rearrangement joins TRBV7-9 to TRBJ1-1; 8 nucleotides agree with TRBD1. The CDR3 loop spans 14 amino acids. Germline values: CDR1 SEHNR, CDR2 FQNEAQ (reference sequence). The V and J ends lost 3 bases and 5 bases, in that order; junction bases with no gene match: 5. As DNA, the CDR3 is TGTGCCAGCAGCTTGGGCAGGGGGCGGACTGAAGCTTTCTTT. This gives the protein CASSLGRGRTEAFF.